Each of the 12 T cell receptor beta chains below was sequenced from the same sample in a study of T cell repertoires in cytomegalovirus infection. TCRdb redid the calling of the reads with MiXCR, one entry per CDR3 protein. The sample holds a few hundred thousand distinct CDR3 sequences, roughly a third seen once. No cognate antigen is known for these TCRs. The sequences come from cultured PBMCs, collected from culture after CMV antigen stimulation. These receptors were taken from a human donor in good health (CMV status not recorded). Some clones in this sample may be carry-over from other donors' samples.

Of note for this clonotype: An end of the junction differs from the germline gene, which may be a read error. The rearrangement joins TRBV5-4 to TRBJ2-7, with D possibly matching TRBD1 (6 bases). The V gene's germline CDR1 is SGHNT and CDR2 YYREEE (reference sequence). The CDR3 is 13 amino acids. The CDR3: CASSPRGGVEQYF. CDR3 sequence (DNA): TGTGCCAGCAGCCCCAGAGGGGGAGTTGAGCAGTACTTT.

This clonotype was recorded many times. The chain has TRBV11-3 and TRBJ2-3, with 10 bases lining up with TRBD2. The germline gives CDR1 SGHNT, CDR2 YENEEA. The CDR3 sequence is 16 residues long. Trimming at V came to 5 bases and at J to 0 bases, leaving 5 bases not matched to a gene. Here the CDR3 reads CASSEGLAVSTDTQYF. The DNA for the CDR3 is TGTGCCAGCAGCGAAGGACTAGCGGTTAGCACAGATACGCAGTATTTT. The full variable domain, its missing parts supplied by reference TRBV11-3 and TRBJ2-3, is EAGVVQSPRYKIIEKKQPVAFWCNPISGHNTLYWYLQNLGQGPELLIRYENEEAVDDSQLPKDRFSAERLKGVDSTLKIQPAELGDSAVYLCASSEGLAVSTDTQYFGPGTRLTVL.

This clonotype was found many times. This chain connects TRBV7-2 to TRBJ2-5, with 7 bases identical to TRBD1. The CDR3 consists of 13 residues. From germline, CDR1 is SGHTA and CDR2 FQGNSA. J lost 2 bases, V lost 10 bases, and 7 bases had no gene match. The CDR3 loop reads CAITGVGQETQYF. CDR3 bases: TGTGCCATCACAGGGGTGGGACAAGAGACCCAGTACTTC.

As concerns this clonotype: A single base separates this from a much larger clone, so it may be a read error. This chain connects TRBV7-2 to TRBJ2-7; TRBD1 is a possible D gene (5 bases). The CDR3 has 14 amino acids. Germline CDR1 reads SGHTA; CDR2 reads FQGNSA. CDR3 coding DNA: TGTGCCAGCAGCGTCGGACAAGGCTCCTACAAGCAGTACTTC. Residues: CASSVGQGSYKQYF.

This clonotype was seen once. V is TRBV20-1 and J is TRBJ2-3; 8 bases are a match to TRBD2. CDR1 is DFQATT and CDR2 is SNEGSKA in the germline V gene (reference sequence). Trimming cost V 3 bases and J 6 bases; bases outside gene matches: 14. CDR3 length: 16 amino acids. The CDR3 region has the DNA TGCAGTGCTAGGGACCCGGGAGGGCCCTACACCGATACGCAGTATTTT. This translates into CSARDPGGPYTDTQYF.

The V and J genes are TRBV12-5 and TRBJ2-1, with 11 positions matching TRBD2. Germline CDR1 reads LGHNT; CDR2 reads FRNRAP. This CDR3 contains 16 residues. After removal of 5 bases from V and 2 bases from J, the junction contained 5 bases not matched to a gene. The CDR3 region has the DNA TGTGCTAGTGGTCGAAGACTAGCGGGGACCTACAATGAGCAGTTCTTC. It is translated as CASGRRLAGTYNEQFF.

The chain carries TRBV20-1 and TRBJ2-5, with D possibly matching TRBD1 (6 bases). Between the trimmed V and J ends, which lost 6 bases and 4 bases, there was a span of 9 bases. This CDR3 contains 11 residues. CDR1 and CDR2 from the germline V gene are DFQATT and SNEGSKA (reference sequence). Here the CDR3 DNA reads TGCAGTGCAGCACAGGGAGAGACCCAGTACTTC. It specifies CSAAQGETQYF.

V and J are TRBV20-1 and TRBJ2-7; 8 bases agree with TRBD1. This CDR3 comprises 16 residues. Losses at the gene ends were 5 bases for V and 2 bases for J; bases not matched to a gene: 14. CDR1 and CDR2 from the germline V gene are DFQATT and SNEGSKA (reference sequence). Here the CDR3 reads CSAHDRGSPIPYEQYF. Here the CDR3 DNA reads TGCAGTGCTCACGACAGGGGCTCCCCTATACCCTACGAGCAGTACTTC.

V is TRBV7-8 and J is TRBJ1-5, with 7 bases identical to TRBD1. The CDR3 spans 17 residues. CDR1 and CDR2 (germline): SGHVS, FQNEAQ. V lost 2 bases to trimming and J lost 2 bases; unmatched junction nucleotides: 9. In nucleotides, the CDR3 is TGTGCCAGCAGCTTAATGGGTCGACAGGGCGGCAATCAGCCCCAGCATTTT. It encodes CASSLMGRQGGNQPQHF.

This clonotype turned up a few times. The gene calls are TRBV11-1 and TRBJ2-3, with no clear D. The germline V and J ends were trimmed by 2 bases and 3 bases, with 9 bases remaining between them. The CDR3 runs to 14 residues. Per the germline V gene, CDR1 is SGHAT and CDR2 is FQDESV (reference sequence). CDR3 residues: CASSLTGRTDTQYF. The CDR3 bases are TGTGCCAGCAGCTTAACGGGTCGGACAGATACGCAGTATTTT.

This clonotype was seen many times. The chain recombines TRBV7-9 with TRBJ2-5; D remains ambiguous. V gave up 7 bases and J gave up 7 bases, with 16 bases separating them. Germline V gives CDR1 SEHNR, CDR2 FQNEAQ (reference sequence). The CDR3 is 13 amino acids. The CDR3, as DNA: TGTGCCAGCACCCTTTGGCCAGGTGGGACCCAGTACTTC. Its protein is CASTLWPGGTQYF. Supplemented by reference TRBV7-9 and TRBJ2-5, the full variable domain reads DTGVSQNPRHKITKRGQNVTFRCDPISEHNRLYWYRQTLGQGPEFLTYFQNEAQLEKSRLLSDRFSAERPKGSFSTLEIQRTEQGDSAMYLCASTLWPGGTQYFGPGTRLLVL.

This clonotype was detected only a few times. The chain carries TRBV12-3 or TRBV12-4 and TRBJ1-4, with D possibly being TRBD1 (5 bases). This CDR3 region has 14 residues. V shed 6 bases and J shed 8 bases, with 16 bases lying between them. In DNA, the CDR3 is TGTGCCAGCAGGCCCAGGGACGGAACAGAAAAACTGTTTTTT. This sequence encodes CASRPRDGTEKLFF.